One and the same sample provided the 20 T cell receptor beta chains below, sequenced in a study of T cell responses to AZD1222 COVID-19 vaccine. TCRdb keeps only in-frame clones here, not all; method: immunoSEQ multiplex PCR. The data show tens of thousands of clones, 90% to 95% seen once. Material: peripheral blood, obtained on day 0 of AZD1222 vaccination. These receptors all come from an adult in good health.

J is TRBJ2-1 and V is TRBV5-4; D not resolved. This CDR3 spans 12 amino acids. Germline V gene data show CDR1 as SGHNT and CDR2 as YYREEE (reference sequence). Trimming shortened V by 0 bases and J by 7 bases, and 5 bases separated the two germline ends. The CDR3 nucleotides are TGTGCCAGCAGCTTGGTGGAGAATGAGCAGTTCTTC. This sequence encodes CASSLVENEQFF.

The CDR3 loop reads CASKAGGHGNTIYF. The CDR3, as DNA: TGTGCCAGCAAGGCGGGGGGCCATGGAAACACCATATATTTT. This sequence joins TRBV3-1 (or the pseudogene TRBV3-2) and TRBJ1-3, with a tentative D call TRBD1 (6 bases). V was shortened by 7 bases and J by 3 bases, with 13 bases between the two germline ends. Looked up from germline, CDR1 is LGHDT and CDR2 is YNNKEL (reference sequence). This CDR3 contains 14 residues.

The chain links TRBV5-1 to TRBJ1-3; no clear D. The germline V gene encodes CDR1 SGHRS and CDR2 YFSETQ. Between the trimmed V and J ends, which lost 0 bases and 5 bases, there was a span of 6 bases. CDR3 size: 13 residues. Here the CDR3 reads CASSLASRNTIYF. Here the CDR3 DNA reads TGCGCCAGCAGCTTGGCCAGCAGAAACACCATATATTTT.

The chain has TRBV28 and TRBJ1-1; a weak D match, TRBD1 (5 bases). The germline V gene encodes CDR1 MDHEN and CDR2 SYDVKM. The CDR3 has 14 residues. The V end lost 6 bases, the J end lost 1 base, and 12 bases lay between the germline ends. This CDR3 reads CASRGTAPNTEAFF. In DNA, the CDR3 is TGTGCCAGCAGAGGGACCGCCCCGAACACTGAAGCTTTCTTT. Filled out from reference TRBV28 and TRBJ1-1, the complete variable domain reads DVKVTQSSRYLVKRTGEKVFLECVQDMDHENMFWYRQDPGLGLRLIYFSYDVKMKEKGDIPEGYSVSREKKERFSLILESASTNQTSMYLCASRGTAPNTEAFFGQGTRLTVV.

The chain employs TRBV7-8 and TRBJ2-7; D is undetermined. V dropped 4 bases and J dropped 2 bases, with 0 bases sitting between them. The germline gives CDR1 SGHVS, CDR2 FQNEAQ. CDR3 size: 10 residues. Written as DNA, the CDR3 is TGTGCCAGCAGCTCCTACGAGCAGTACTTC. Translating it yields CASSSYEQYF.

The chain uses TRBV28 and TRBJ1-2; a possible D gene is TRBD1 (5 bases). Per the germline V gene, CDR1 is MDHEN and CDR2 is SYDVKM. Trimming shortened V by 5 bases and J by 1 base, and 8 bases separated the two germline ends. This CDR3 spans 13 amino acids. DNA for the CDR3: TGTGCCAGCAGTCAAGGGGATAACTATGGCTACACCTTC. Amino acids: CASSQGDNYGYTF.

The V call is TRBV15, the J call TRBJ2-1; 10 bases fit TRBD2. The CDR3 is made up of 16 amino acids. The germline V gene encodes CDR1 LNHNV and CDR2 YYDKDF (reference sequence). Germline trimming cut 8 bases from V and 0 bases from J; bases unmatched to any gene: 7. The CDR3 DNA reads TGTGCCACCCAACAGCCTAGCGGGAGCTCCTACAATGAGCAGTTCTTC. This encodes CATQQPSGSSYNEQFF. The full variable domain, with the rest looked up from reference TRBV15 and TRBJ2-1, is DAMVIQNPRYQVTQFGKPVTLSCSQTLNHNVMYWYQQKSSQAPKLLFHYYDKDFNNEADTPDNFQSRRPNTSFCFLDIRSPGLGDTAMYLCATQQPSGSSYNEQFFGPGTRLTVL.

The chain is built from TRBV7-3 and TRBJ2-1, with TRBD1 as a possible D gene (5 bases). There are 14 residues in the CDR3. The V gene lost 5 bases and the J gene lost 8 bases, with 16 bases spanning the gap. Germline lookup yields CDR1 SGHTA and CDR2 FQGTGA. The CDR3 region has the DNA TGTGCCAGCAGCCAGGGCTCGGGTGTGGATGAGCAGTTCTTC. The encoded protein is CASSQGSGVDEQFF.

This clone was picked up one time. The J gene is TRBJ2-7, the V gene TRBV7-2; TRBD2 matches at 9 bases. The CDR3 has 19 residues. Trimming removed 2 bases from V and 3 bases from J; junction bases left unmatched: 17. From germline, CDR1 is SGHTA and CDR2 FQGNSA. The CDR3: CASSLLSAAGGIWVYEQYF. The CDR3 coding sequence is TGTGCCAGCAGCTTATTATCTGCAGCGGGAGGCATATGGGTCTACGAGCAGTACTTC.

The chain recombines TRBV28 with TRBJ1-5, with 10 bases matching TRBD1. J was trimmed by 3 bases and V by 4 bases; bases with no gene match: 6. Per the germline V gene, CDR1 is MDHEN and CDR2 is SYDVKM. CDR3 size: 16 residues. The CDR3 DNA is TGTGCCAGCAGTTATCGGACAGGGGGAATCAATCAGCCCCAGCATTTT. The encoded protein is CASSYRTGGINQPQHF. Full variable domain (missing parts from reference TRBV28 and TRBJ1-5): DVKVTQSSRYLVKRTGEKVFLECVQDMDHENMFWYRQDPGLGLRLIYFSYDVKMKEKGDIPEGYSVSREKKERFSLILESASTNQTSMYLCASSYRTGGINQPQHFGDGTRLSIL.

The CDR3 loop is CASSADIGNQPQHF. CDR3 coding DNA: TGTGCCAGCAGTGCGGACATTGGAAATCAGCCCCAGCATTTT. This chain uses TRBV6-4 with TRBJ1-5, with D maybe TRBD1 (5 bases). This CDR3 region has 14 residues. Germline V gene data show CDR1 as MRHNA and CDR2 as SNTAGT. Trimming took off 4 bases at V and 4 bases at J, with 11 bases between the two ends.

V and J are TRBV7-9 and TRBJ2-7; D gene unclear. This CDR3 has 13 residues. Per the germline V gene, CDR1 is SEHNR and CDR2 is FQNEAQ (reference sequence). V was cut by 5 bases and J by 1 base, with 9 bases left in between. This chain's CDR3 is CASSPDGSYEQYF. CDR3 nucleotides: TGTGCCAGCAGCCCCGACGGGTCCTACGAGCAGTACTTC.

V usage is TRBV30 and J usage is TRBJ1-2; 8 bases are a match to TRBD1. Germline V gene sequence: CDR1 GTSNPN, CDR2 SVGIG (reference sequence). Trimming removed 6 bases from V and 5 bases from J; junction bases left unmatched: 14. This CDR3 region has 15 residues. CDR3 sequence reads: CACSPRDRGLYGYTF. Here the CDR3 DNA reads TGTGCCTGTTCCCCCCGTGACAGGGGTTTATATGGCTACACCTTC.

The chain employs TRBV15 and TRBJ2-1; 13 nucleotides align to TRBD2. The CDR3 sequence is 20 residues long. Germline lookup yields CDR1 LNHNV and CDR2 YYDKDF (reference sequence). V lost 5 bases, J lost 1 base, and 14 bases stayed unmatched. The CDR3 loop is CATSGRGGTSGIVSYNEQFF. DNA for the CDR3: TGTGCCACCAGCGGCCGGGGTGGGACTAGCGGGATTGTTTCCTACAATGAGCAGTTCTTC.

This rearrangement joins TRBV9 to TRBJ2-3, with 7 bases aligning to TRBD2. J gave up 3 bases and V 4 bases, and 8 bases lay outside the gene matches. Germline lookup yields CDR1 SGDLS and CDR2 YYNGEE. The CDR3 extends over 15 amino acids. CDR3 in amino acids: CASSLTGRETDTQYF. In nucleotides, the CDR3 is TGTGCCAGCAGCTTGACTGGGCGGGAGACAGATACGCAGTATTTT.

The rearrangement links TRBV7-2 to TRBJ2-7, with TRBD1 matching over 8 bases. Germline CDR1 reads SGHTA; CDR2 reads FQGNSA. This CDR3 is 13 amino acids long. V gave up 5 bases and J gave up 7 bases; unmatched junction bases: 7. The CDR3 is CASSKGQGREQYF. CDR3 sequence (DNA): TGTGCCAGCAGCAAAGGACAGGGCAGGGAGCAGTACTTC.

A single count supports this clone. The chain combines TRBV19 with TRBJ1-5; D unresolved. The CDR3 is 14 residues long. In germline, CDR1 is LNHDA, CDR2 SQIVND (reference sequence). Trimming removed 3 bases at V and 5 bases at J, with 11 bases between. CDR3 bases: TGTGCCAGTAGTATGGAGGCAGACGATCAGCCCCAGCATTTT. As protein: CASSMEADDQPQHF.

The genes are TRBV6-4 and TRBJ2-7; 8 bases line up with TRBD2. This CDR3 region has 15 residues. Germline loops: CDR1 MRHNA, CDR2 SNTAGT. Germline trimming cut 6 bases from V and 3 bases from J; bases unmatched to any gene: 10. The CDR3 DNA reads as TGTGCCAGCAGACCCCACGGGACTAGTTTCTACGAGCAGTACTTC. This gives the protein CASRPHGTSFYEQYF.

The CDR3 is CASSEVPGEEQYF. The CDR3 DNA is TGTGCCAGCAGTGAAGTCCCAGGGGAAGAGCAGTACTTC. The chain uses TRBV6-1 and TRBJ2-7; a possible D gene is TRBD1 (6 bases). The CDR3 runs to 13 residues. V was clipped by 1 base and J by 7 bases, with 11 bases between them. Germline values: CDR1 MNHNS, CDR2 SASEGT.

The chain recombines TRBV6-4 with TRBJ1-5, with a tentative D call TRBD1 (5 bases). This CDR3 is built from 15 residues. V dropped 6 bases and J dropped 7 bases, with 19 bases sitting between them. Germline V CDR1 and CDR2: MRHNA, SNTAGT. The CDR3 DNA reads TGTGCCAGCAGCGAATCCGGTTTCGGGGGGCAGCCCCAGCATTTT. Translating gives CASSESGFGGQPQHF.